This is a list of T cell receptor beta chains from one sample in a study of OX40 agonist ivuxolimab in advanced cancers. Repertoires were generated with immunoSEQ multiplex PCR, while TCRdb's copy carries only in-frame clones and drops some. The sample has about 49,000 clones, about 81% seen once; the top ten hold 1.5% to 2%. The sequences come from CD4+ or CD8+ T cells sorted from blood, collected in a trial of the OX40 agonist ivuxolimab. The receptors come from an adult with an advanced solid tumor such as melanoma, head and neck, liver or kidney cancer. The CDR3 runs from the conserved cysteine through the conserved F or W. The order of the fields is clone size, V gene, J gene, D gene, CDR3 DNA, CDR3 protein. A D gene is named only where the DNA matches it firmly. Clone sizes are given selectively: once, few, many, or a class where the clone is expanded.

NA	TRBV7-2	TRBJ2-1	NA	TGTGCCAGCAGCTTAGAAGGACTTTACGGCTCAAGGTTCTTC	CASSLEGLYGSRFF
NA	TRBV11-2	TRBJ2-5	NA	TGTGCCAGCAGCTTAGGATCTCAAGAGACCCAGTACTTC	CASSLGSQETQYF
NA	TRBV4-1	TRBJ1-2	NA	TGCGCCAGCAGCCAAGTAGTAGGAGCAAGATTGTCCTATGGCTACACCTTC	CASSQVVGARLSYGYTF
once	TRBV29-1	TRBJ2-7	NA	TGCAGCGTTGTGCTGTCCCTATGGGGGGCTAAAGGGTACGAGCAGTACTTC	CSVVLSLWGAKGYEQYF
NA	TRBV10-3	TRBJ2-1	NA	TGTGCCACCACAGGGAATCGAAATGAGCAGTTCTTC	CATTGNRNEQFF
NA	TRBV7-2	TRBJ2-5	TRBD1	TGTGCCAGCAGCCCGGACAGGGTCTCCCAAGAGACCCAGTACTTC	CASSPDRVSQETQYF
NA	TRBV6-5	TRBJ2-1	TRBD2	TGTGCCAGCAGGCTCGGGACTAGCGGACGGAGTGAGCAGTTCTTC	CASRLGTSGRSEQFF
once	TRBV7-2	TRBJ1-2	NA	TGTGCCAGCAGCTTAGATTCACGGGGCGCGAACTATGGCTACACCTTC	CASSLDSRGANYGYTF
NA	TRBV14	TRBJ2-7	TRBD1	TGTGCCAGCAGTTTTGACAGGGGCCGGGAGCAGTACTTC	CASSFDRGREQYF
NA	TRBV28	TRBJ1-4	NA	TGTGCCAGCGGGGAAAAACTGTTTTTT	CASGEKLFF
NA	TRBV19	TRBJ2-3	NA	TGTGCCAGTACAAATACGTATACGCAGTATTTT	CASTNTYTQYF
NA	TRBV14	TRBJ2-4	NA	TGTGCCAGCAGCCAAGCTTCGGTTGGCATTCAGTACTTC	CASSQASVGIQYF
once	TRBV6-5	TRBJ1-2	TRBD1	TGTGCCAGCGGCGACAGGGGTGGCTATGGCTACACCTTC	CASGDRGGYGYTF
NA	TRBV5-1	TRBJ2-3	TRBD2	TGCGCCAGCAGCTTGGGGGCGGGAGCAGATACGCAGTATTTT	CASSLGAGADTQYF
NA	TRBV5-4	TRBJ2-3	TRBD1	TGTGCCAGCAGCTCTCGGACAGGGGGAGATACGCAGTATTTT	CASSSRTGGDTQYF
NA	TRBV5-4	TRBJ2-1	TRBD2	TGTGCCAGCAAAGGACTAGCGGGAGACAATGAGCAGTTCTTC	CASKGLAGDNEQFF
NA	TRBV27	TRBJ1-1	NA	TGTGCCAGCAGTCCCGGACAGCCGGGGACTGAAGCTTTCTTT	CASSPGQPGTEAFF
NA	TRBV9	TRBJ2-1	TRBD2	TGTGCCAGCAGCGTAGTCGGGGGGGCTCACAATGAGCAGTTCTTC	CASSVVGGAHNEQFF
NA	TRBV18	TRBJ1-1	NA	TGTGCCAGCTCACAGCAGGGGTACACTGAAGCTTTCTTT	CASSQQGYTEAFF
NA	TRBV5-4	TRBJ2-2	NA	TGTGCCAGCAGCGTGCCGGGGCAGCTAAACACCGGGGAGCTGTTTTTT	CASSVPGQLNTGELFF
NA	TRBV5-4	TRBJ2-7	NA	TGTGCCAGCAGCTTGGATAAAAGTAGTCCGGGGGAGCAGTACTTC	CASSLDKSSPGEQYF
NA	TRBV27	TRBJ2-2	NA	TGTGCCAGCAGTTTCATCACCGGGGAGCTGTTTTTT	CASSFITGELFF
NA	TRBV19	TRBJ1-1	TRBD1	TGTGCCAGTACCTACAGGGGATGGGGAACTGAAGCTTTCTTT	CASTYRGWGTEAFF
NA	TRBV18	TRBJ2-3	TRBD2	TGTGCCAGCTCACCGGTCTCCGGACTAGCTCCCACAGATACGCAGTATTTT	CASSPVSGLAPTDTQYF